These 17 T cell receptor beta chains were sequenced from one sample in a study of control samples from healthy donors and cancer patients. Clones were read by immunoSEQ multiplex PCR, and TCRdb kept only the in-frame ones, dropping some. This sample yields about 28,000 clones, of which 91% are seen a single time; about 12% belongs to the top ten. Sample: PBMCs. These TCRs come from a man aged 45-65 years with lung cancer.

The CDR3 bases are TGTGCCAGCAGCCCCCAAATAAATTCACCCCTCCACTTT. This encodes CASSPQINSPLHF. The J gene is TRBJ1-6, the V gene TRBV5-4; D is ambiguous. The CDR3 has 13 amino acids. Germline V gene sequence: CDR1 SGHNT, CDR2 YYREEE (reference sequence). Trimming removed 4 bases from V and 7 bases from J, with 9 bases in between. The full variable domain, in which reference TRBV5-4 and TRBJ1-6 provide the parts outside the CDR3, is ETGVTQSPTHLIKTRGQQVTLRCSSQSGHNTVSWYQQALGQGPQFIFQYYREEENGRGNFPPRFSGLQFPNYSSELNVNALELDDSALYLCASSPQINSPLHFGNGTRLTVT.

This clone was found a few times. The genes are TRBV11-1 and TRBJ1-1; D not certain. There are 12 residues in the CDR3. V gave up 3 bases and J gave up 1 base, with 3 bases separating them. Germline V lookup: CDR1 SGHAT, CDR2 FQDESV (reference sequence). The CDR3 reads CASSFQNTEAFF. Here the CDR3 DNA reads TGTGCCAGCAGCTTTCAGAACACTGAAGCTTTCTTT.

The V gene is TRBV30, the J gene TRBJ1-5; 12 nucleotides line up with TRBD1. Per the germline V gene, CDR1 is GTSNPN and CDR2 is SVGIG (reference sequence). The junction had 8 bases not matched to a gene; V was cut back by 1 base and J by 7 bases. This CDR3 spans 16 amino acids. The CDR3 coding sequence is TGTGCCTGGAGTGCCGGGACAGGGGGCGCCGGGCAGCCCCAGCATTTT. Its protein is CAWSAGTGGAGQPQHF.

The rearrangement links TRBV6-2 or TRBV6-3 to TRBJ2-5; D possibly corresponds to TRBD1 (6 bases). The CDR3 runs 13 residues. V lost 7 bases and J 3 bases, leaving 12 bases between the germline ends. The germline gives CDR1 MNHEY, CDR2 SVGEGT. CDR3 amino acids: CASIPPGEETQYF. As DNA, the CDR3 is TGTGCCAGCATCCCCCCAGGGGAAGAGACCCAGTACTTC.

The rearrangement uses TRBV29-1 and TRBJ2-1; the D gene could be TRBD1 or TRBD2 (6 bases each). This CDR3 spans 13 amino acids. V dropped 4 bases and J dropped 4 bases, with 11 bases sitting between them. CDR1 and CDR2 (germline): SQVTM, ANQGSEA. The CDR3 loop reads CSVGGAGYNEQFF. CDR3 DNA sequence: TGCAGCGTTGGGGGGGCGGGTTACAATGAGCAGTTCTTC.

The chain couples TRBV12-3 or TRBV12-4 to TRBJ2-5; D gene unclear. The CDR3 covers 13 residues. Deletions cut 1 base from V and 1 base from J, with 4 bases between. CDR3 bases: TGTGCCAGCAGTTTAGGCGCCCAAGAGACCCAGTACTTC. Translated, it gives CASSLGAQETQYF.

The chain couples TRBV5-4 to TRBJ1-2; D unclear. The germline V gene encodes CDR1 SGHNT and CDR2 YYREEE (reference sequence). Trimming took 0 bases from V and 2 from J, leaving 8 bases between them. This CDR3 is 14 amino acids long. CDR3 protein: CASSLVAANYGYTF. The CDR3 nucleotides read TGTGCCAGCAGCTTGGTAGCAGCCAACTATGGCTACACCTTC.

This rearrangement joins TRBV7-2 to TRBJ2-4; D is ambiguous. The CDR3 is 13 amino acids. Germline CDR1 reads SGHTA; CDR2 reads FQGNSA. The ends were cut back, 0 bases at V and 5 bases at J, with 5 bases in the middle. The CDR3, as DNA: TGTGCCAGCAGCTTAGCGCAGCAAAACATTCAGTACTTC. It specifies CASSLAQQNIQYF.

The rearrangement links TRBV6-1 to TRBJ1-5; 11 bases line up with TRBD1. CDR3 length equals 16 residues. Germline CDR1 reads MNHNS; CDR2 reads SASEGT. Trimming took 0 bases from V and 6 from J; bases not matched to a gene: 4. As DNA, the CDR3 is TGTGCCAGCAGTGAAGCGCGGGACAGGGGGATTCAGCCCCAGCATTTT. This gives the protein CASSEARDRGIQPQHF.

This clone was seen just once. The V and J genes are TRBV11-2 and TRBJ2-4, with D hard to call. Germline CDR1 SGHAT, CDR2 FQNNGV. The CDR3 totals 15 residues. V was pared by 3 bases and J by 6 bases, with 15 bases between. Here the CDR3 DNA reads TGTGCCAGCAGCTTCTCAGGAGCGCGGAGAAACATTCAGTACTTC. Translation: CASSFSGARRNIQYF.

The chain couples TRBV6-5 to TRBJ1-1, with D hard to call. CDR3 size: 14 residues. In germline, CDR1 is MNHEY, CDR2 SVGAGI. The V end was cut by 0 bases, the J end by 4 bases, with 9 bases between. CDR3 sequence: CASSYSITGTEAFF. The CDR3 region has the DNA TGTGCCAGCAGTTACTCGATAACCGGCACTGAAGCTTTCTTT.

J is TRBJ2-5 and V is TRBV19, with D perhaps TRBD2 (7 bases). CDR1 is LNHDA, CDR2 SQIVND, per germline (reference sequence). V lost 2 bases to trimming and J lost 5 bases, with 15 bases between them. This CDR3 spans 15 amino acids. The DNA for the CDR3 is TGTGCCAGTAGTATAATGGGGGGGGGCTTTGAGACCCAGTACTTC. Its protein product is CASSIMGGGFETQYF.

In regard to this clone: Different DNA sequences within this sample yield the same CDR3. The gene calls are TRBV10-3 and TRBJ1-2; 8 bases match TRBD1. With 3 bases clipped from V and 6 bases from J, the junction kept 9 bases outside the gene matches. Germline values: CDR1 ENHRY, CDR2 SYGVKD. The CDR3 covers 15 residues. CDR3 coding DNA: TGTGCCATCAGTGAAACGGGGCAGGGGGCAGATGGCTACACCTTC. Residues: CAISETGQGADGYTF.

The V and J genes are TRBV30 and TRBJ2-5, with 9 bases identical to TRBD2. The CDR3 is 14 amino acids. Germline V gene data show CDR1 as GTSNPN and CDR2 as SVGIG (reference sequence). The J segment lost 5 bases and the V segment lost 5 bases, leaving 9 bases of the junction unmatched. CDR3: CAWGGPSGAETQYF. The CDR3, as DNA: TGTGCCTGGGGGGGGCCTAGCGGGGCTGAGACCCAGTACTTC.

The gene calls are TRBV7-8 and TRBJ2-7; D remains ambiguous. The length of the CDR3 is 12 residues. Per the germline V gene, CDR1 is SGHVS and CDR2 is FQNEAQ. Trimming left V 1 base short and J 3 bases short, with 4 bases between. For the CDR3, the DNA is TGTGCCAGCAGCTTAGAGTTCTACGAGCAGTACTTC. Encoded protein: CASSLEFYEQYF.

This rearrangement joins TRBV28 to TRBJ1-1, with D perhaps matching TRBD1 (5 bases). This CDR3 contains 13 residues. V lost 6 bases, J lost 0 bases, and 8 bases lay in between. The germline gives CDR1 MDHEN, CDR2 SYDVKM. CDR3 region: CASRTTVNTEAFF. The CDR3 DNA is TGTGCCAGCAGGACGACAGTGAACACTGAAGCTTTCTTT.

The chain couples TRBV7-8 to TRBJ2-5, with a weak D call TRBD2 (7 bases). CDR1 and CDR2 (germline): SGHVS, FQNEAQ. V shed 2 bases and J shed 5 bases, with 15 bases lying between them. The CDR3 runs 15 residues. CDR3 sequence: CASSLPPGGLETQYF. The CDR3 nucleotides are TGTGCCAGCAGCTTACCCCCCGGGGGGCTGGAGACCCAGTACTTC.